Listed below are T cell receptor beta chains from one sample, sequenced in a study of control samples from healthy donors and cancer patients. TCRdb's table, derived via immunoSEQ multiplex PCR, lists solely in-frame clones and lacks some. The sample contains over 85,000 clones, 92% of which appear only once. The sequencing input was blood. These TCRs come from a woman under 30 in good health. Each CDR3 is given with its conserved first and last residue.

TRBV4-2	TRBJ1-6	14	CASSPPQENSPLHF
TRBV5-4	TRBJ2-5	15	CASSLGGSALETQYF
TRBV5-4	TRBJ1-5	14	CASSLQGADQPQHF
TRBV7-8	TRBJ2-7	15	CASSAPRDGVYEQYF
TRBV28	TRBJ1-5	19	CASSFDRWGQGNSNQPQHF
TRBV27	TRBJ1-2	16	CASSLSSRTGVGGYTF
TRBV29-1	TRBJ1-5	13	CSVVFGGLSSQHF
TRBV5-1	TRBJ2-1	15	CASQAAGLGNNEQFF
TRBV9	TRBJ2-7	14	CASSAGLAGYEQYF
TRBV6-1	TRBJ1-1	13	CASSELTTGGVFF
TRBV6-4	TRBJ2-3	13	CASAGTNTDTQYF
TRBV7-3	TRBJ2-7	14	CASSLGPEKYEQYF
TRBV27	TRBJ2-2	16	CASSLWSSGGTGELFF
TRBV30	TRBJ2-3	15	CAWSSSGGAWDTQYF
TRBV7-2	TRBJ2-7	12	CASSLSSYEQYF
TRBV28	TRBJ2-3	18	CASSFPHSRVVGTDTQYF
TRBV5-4	TRBJ2-7	16	CASSPETGTGMNEQYF
TRBV9	TRBJ2-1	17	CASSVATSGYSYNEQFF
TRBV9	TRBJ2-3	18	CASSVQGLAGGSTDTQYF
TRBV5-1	TRBJ2-7	15	CASSLGTTLSYEQYF
TRBV30	TRBJ1-5	14	CAWSVRGIDQPQHF
TRBV3-1/TRBV3-2	TRBJ2-2	16	CASSQTWGANTGELFF
TRBV6-5	TRBJ1-4	14	CASSRTLVNEKLFF
TRBV6-2/TRBV6-3	TRBJ1-5	15	CASSSGQGYGQPQHF
TRBV6-5	TRBJ2-7	10	CASSDYEQYF
TRBV9	TRBJ2-3	14	CASSVMISTDTQYF
TRBV27	TRBJ2-5	14	CASSQRRTPETQYF
TRBV14	TRBJ1-1	14	CASSQDLFGSEAFF
TRBV11-2	TRBJ1-4	15	CASSFEGTLNEKLFF
TRBV2	TRBJ1-1	16	CASSGLDDRMNTEAFF
TRBV11-2	TRBJ1-5	14	CASSLAGGNQPQHF
TRBV6-5	TRBJ1-1	15	CASSSQDRRGTEAFF
TRBV28	TRBJ1-1	13	CASSSGQNTEAFF
TRBV2	TRBJ2-1	15	CASLRPGSPPNEQFF
TRBV7-2	TRBJ2-7	13	CASSPGFGGEQYF
TRBV10-3	TRBJ1-6	14	CAISEFLSGSPLHF
TRBV3-1/TRBV3-2	TRBJ1-2	16	CASSQGGQGTLFGYTF
TRBV7-9	TRBJ2-1	18	CASSSHRMDRISYNEQFF
TRBV28	TRBJ1-2	15	CASSTGRPINGGYTF
TRBV29-1	TRBJ1-2	13	CSVEPDGPYGYTF
TRBV11-3	TRBJ2-3	15	CASSLASQRLDTQYF
TRBV5-8	TRBJ2-7	16	CASSRTGARVSYEQYF
TRBV20-1	TRBJ2-5	11	CRAEDQETQYF
TRBV24-1	TRBJ2-3	16	CATSDVKWSSTDTQYF
TRBV5-4	TRBJ2-2	13	CASSWGLSGELFF
TRBV10-3	TRBJ2-1	17	CAISTPGLAGVLNEQFF
TRBV3-1/TRBV3-2	TRBJ2-1	19	CASSRGTSGPRSSYNEQFF
TRBV4-3	TRBJ1-1	15	CASSQDISRNTEAFF
TRBV7-2	TRBJ1-5	15	CASSLDRTKGQPQHF
TRBV19	TRBJ2-1	15	CASSPTSGSFNEQFF
TRBV25-1	TRBJ1-2	14	CASSEPGLNYGYTF
TRBV6-5	TRBJ2-1	16	CASRYRGDRTYNEQFF
TRBV5-1	TRBJ1-5	15	CASSLDRVGDQPQHF
TRBV19	TRBJ2-7	13	CASSPSGSGEQYF
TRBV2	TRBJ1-1	15	CASSESSGGNTEAFF
TRBV24-1	TRBJ2-6	15	CATSGVGSGANVLTF
TRBV28	TRBJ2-7	15	CASSLSAGNSYEQYF
TRBV11-2	TRBJ2-1	17	CASSLLRRTRRYNEQFF